The 20 T cell receptor beta chains below come from one sample, sequenced in a study of blood T cell repertoires in COVID-19 (dated by TCRdb to the early 2020s). Library generation was performed with the immunoSEQ multiplex PCR assay. The source is immuneACCESS, and TCRdb retained only in-frame sequences with V and J called. Part of the clones is not carried over; for the studies checked, unresolved V genes explain less than half of this, and the remainder is unexplained. For this sample there are tens of thousands of clones; almost 85% appear just once. 20% to 25% of the sample comes from the top ten. The material sequenced was peripheral blood. The receptors stem from a human donor in a cohort sampled during active COVID-19.

The chain is built from TRBV11-2 and TRBJ2-5; no clear D gene. The V end lost 5 bases, the J end lost 4 bases, and 17 bases lay between the germline ends. CDR3 size: 15 residues. Per the germline V gene, CDR1 is SGHAT and CDR2 is FQNNGV. The CDR3, as DNA: TGTGCCAGCAGCCCGAGTGCCCCGGGTGGAGAGACCCAGTACTTC. Amino acid sequence: CASSPSAPGGETQYF. Full variable domain (rest looked up from reference TRBV11-2 and TRBJ2-5): EAGVAQSPRYKIIEKRQSVAFWCNPISGHATLYWYQQILGQGPKLLIQFQNNGVVDDSQLPKDRFSAERLKGVDSTLKIQPAKLEDSAVYLCASSPSAPGGETQYFGPGTRLLVL.

This clone has a handful of counts. The rearrangement joins TRBV13 to TRBJ2-3; possible D gene TRBD2, 5 bases. The length of the CDR3 is 14 residues. Germline CDR1 reads PRHDT; CDR2 reads FYEKMQ (reference sequence). Deletions cut 5 bases from V and 5 bases from J, with 14 bases between. The CDR3 bases are TGTGCCAGCAGCAAGGACCCCCGGGGAGATACGCAGTATTTT. It encodes CASSKDPRGDTQYF.

The chain recombines TRBV5-1 with TRBJ1-2, with a possible D match to TRBD1 (6 bases). V gave up 0 bases and J gave up 6 bases, with 12 bases separating them. This CDR3 contains 14 residues. The germline V gene encodes CDR1 SGHRS and CDR2 YFSETQ. The CDR3 DNA is TGCGCCAGCAGCTTGGAGCCAGGGGTTGATGGCTACACCTTC. Translating it yields CASSLEPGVDGYTF.

The chain joins TRBV7-2 to TRBJ1-2; no clear D. The CDR3 has 12 amino acids. The germline gives CDR1 SGHTA, CDR2 FQGNSA. Between the trimmed V and J ends, which lost 4 bases and 8 bases, there was a span of 11 bases. The CDR3 DNA follows: TGTGCCAGCAGCTCCGGCAGCGGCGGCTACACCTTC. Amino acid sequence: CASSSGSGGYTF.

This clone ranks as medium-sized (0.01 to 0.1%). The chain has TRBV5-8 and TRBJ1-2; D is unclear. The CDR3 contains 14 residues. Germline loops: CDR1 SGHTS, CDR2 YDEGEE. V shed 4 bases and J shed 0 bases, with 10 bases lying between them. The chain's CDR3 is CASSQPGSNYGYTF. CDR3 coding DNA: TGTGCCAGCAGCCAACCAGGTTCTAACTATGGCTACACCTTC.

The rearrangement joins TRBV3-1 (or the pseudogene TRBV3-2) to TRBJ2-3, with D perhaps matching TRBD2 (7 bases). Germline-derived CDR1 and CDR2 are LGHDT and YNNKEL (reference sequence). The CDR3 has 15 amino acids. Trimming removed 1 base at V and 2 bases at J, with 10 bases between. In DNA, the CDR3 is TGTGCCAGCAGCCAAGTGGGGGGGGCCACAGATACGCAGTATTTT. It codes for CASSQVGGATDTQYF.

The chain couples TRBV29-1 to TRBJ1-1; TRBD1 matches at 7 bases. The CDR3 loop spans 13 amino acids. CDR1 SQVTM and CDR2 ANQGSEA come from the germline V gene. V was clipped by 4 bases and J by 2 bases; unmatched bases: 4. The CDR3 is CSVAEGGNTEAFF. The CDR3, as DNA: TGCAGCGTTGCGGAAGGGGGCAACACTGAAGCTTTCTTT. The variable domain in full, with the rest retrieved from reference TRBV29-1 and TRBJ1-1, is SAVISQKPSRDICQRGTSLTIQCQVDSQVTMMFWYRQQPGQSLTLIATANQGSEATYESGFVIDKFPISRPNLTFSTLTVSNMSPEDSSIYLCSVAEGGNTEAFFGQGTRLTVV.

This chain connects TRBV28 to TRBJ1-2; tentative D call: TRBD1 (6 bases). CDR1 and CDR2 from the germline V gene are MDHEN and SYDVKM. The V end lost 3 bases, the J end lost 8 bases, and 22 bases lay between the germline ends. There are 16 residues in the CDR3. This CDR3 reads CASSFLGGAQAQGYTF. CDR3 coding DNA: TGTGCCAGCAGTTTCTTGGGGGGGGCGCAGGCTCAAGGCTACACCTTC.

This chain links TRBV4-1 with TRBJ2-1; no firm D call. The CDR3 runs 15 residues. V was pared by 0 bases and J by 5 bases, with 11 bases between. Germline lookup yields CDR1 MGHRA and CDR2 YSYEKL. The CDR3 spells CASSQDLDLNNEQFF. CDR3 in DNA: TGCGCCAGCAGCCAAGATCTAGACCTAAACAATGAGCAGTTCTTC.

This CDR3 is CSARQRGREYF. CDR3 nucleotide sequence: TGCAGTGCTAGACAAAGGGGGCGCGAGTACTTC. V and J are TRBV20-1 and TRBJ2-7; the match to TRBD1 covers 7 bases. The junction had 6 bases not matched to a gene; V was cut back by 2 bases and J by 11 bases. CDR1 and CDR2 (germline): DFQATT, SNEGSKA (reference sequence). The CDR3 is made up of 11 amino acids.

The J gene is TRBJ2-5, the V gene TRBV5-1; D is unclear. The V and J ends lost 7 bases and 1 base respectively, with 17 bases between them. Germline CDR1 SGHRS, CDR2 YFSETQ. The CDR3 sequence is 15 residues long. The CDR3, as DNA: TGCGCCAGCCATACCCCCGATACAGCCCAAGAGACCCAGTACTTC. This codes for CASHTPDTAQETQYF.

This rearrangement joins TRBV29-1 to TRBJ1-2, with D maybe TRBD1 (6 bases). Germline V gene sequence: CDR1 SQVTM, CDR2 ANQGSEA. This CDR3 spans 11 amino acids. V gave up 6 bases and J gave up 3 bases, with 8 bases separating them. The CDR3 region is CSVAGDYGYTF. CDR3 coding DNA: TGCAGCGTAGCAGGGGACTATGGCTACACCTTC. The variable domain in full, completed from reference TRBV29-1 and TRBJ1-2, reads SAVISQKPSRDICQRGTSLTIQCQVDSQVTMMFWYRQQPGQSLTLIATANQGSEATYESGFVIDKFPISRPNLTFSTLTVSNMSPEDSSIYLCSVAGDYGYTFGSGTRLTVV.

V and J are TRBV2 and TRBJ1-1; D is ambiguous. V was pared by 5 bases and J by 0 bases, with 10 bases between. CDR1 is SNHLY and CDR2 is FYNNEI in the germline V gene. The length of the CDR3 is 14 residues. The CDR3 spells CASSSGDMNTEAFF. CDR3 nucleotide sequence: TGTGCCAGCAGTTCCGGCGACATGAACACTGAAGCTTTCTTT.

The V and J genes are TRBV6-5 and TRBJ2-3, with D possibly matching TRBD1 (6 bases). V was shortened by 2 bases and J by 3 bases, with 9 bases between the two germline ends. Germline loops: CDR1 MNHEY, CDR2 SVGAGI. The CDR3 extends over 14 amino acids. CDR3 nucleotides: TGTGCCAGCAGTTACGGCAGGGGAACAGATACGCAGTATTTT. Translating it yields CASSYGRGTDTQYF.

The CDR3 reads CASSPSTGQTSGANVLTF. CDR3 sequence (DNA): TGTGCCAGCAGCCCCTCGACAGGCCAAACCTCTGGGGCCAACGTCCTGACTTTC. This sequence joins TRBV3-1 (or the pseudogene TRBV3-2) and TRBJ2-6, with D possibly matching TRBD1 (6 bases). The CDR3 sequence is 18 residues long. The V gene lost 4 bases and the J gene lost 0 bases, with 16 bases spanning the gap. Germline loops: CDR1 LGHDT, CDR2 YNNKEL (reference sequence).

V and J are TRBV6-1 and TRBJ2-7; perhaps TRBD2 as D (5 bases). Germline V gene sequence: CDR1 MNHNS, CDR2 SASEGT. The V end was cut by 4 bases, the J end by 7 bases, with 23 bases between. The CDR3 extends over 16 amino acids. Written as DNA, the CDR3 is TGTGCCAGCAGTGCAACTCGGGGAAGTTTAGCGCAAGAGCAGTACTTC. This gives the protein CASSATRGSLAQEQYF.

The chain is built from TRBV7-2 and TRBJ1-3; 7 bases line up with TRBD1. J was trimmed by 4 bases and V by 2 bases; bases with no gene match: 5. The V gene's germline CDR1 is SGHTA and CDR2 FQGNSA. The CDR3 totals 15 residues. In DNA form, the CDR3 reads TGTGCCAGCAGCTTAATGCCAGGGGGGGGAAACACCATATATTTT. Its protein is CASSLMPGGGNTIYF. Filled out from reference TRBV7-2 and TRBJ1-3, the complete variable domain reads GAGVSQSPSNKVTEKGKDVELRCDPISGHTALYWYRQSLGQGLEFLIYFQGNSAPDKSGLPSDRFSAERTGGSVSTLTIQRTQQEDSAVYLCASSLMPGGGNTIYFGEGSWLTVV.

The rearrangement joins TRBV12-3 or TRBV12-4 to TRBJ2-1; tentative D call: TRBD1 (5 bases). V was trimmed by 1 base and J by 12 bases, leaving 13 bases between them. This CDR3 spans 13 amino acids. The CDR3 reads CASSLVFQGLQFF. The DNA of the CDR3 is TGTGCCAGCAGTTTAGTCTTCCAGGGCCTGCAGTTCTTC.

This clone occurred a few times. The chain is built from TRBV7-6 and TRBJ1-1; D is perhaps TRBD1 (6 bases). The CDR3 contains 13 residues. Germline CDR1 is SGHVS and CDR2 is FNYEAQ. Trimming removed 4 bases at V and 4 bases at J, with 10 bases between. The CDR3 nucleotides read TGTGCCAGCAGCTCACAGGGTCCCACTGAAGCTTTCTTT. This gives the protein CASSSQGPTEAFF.

The rearrangement joins TRBV12-3 or TRBV12-4 to TRBJ2-3; TRBD1 aligns across 9 bases. J lost 5 bases, V lost 6 bases, and 3 bases had no gene match. The CDR3 sequence is 13 residues long. CDR3 DNA: TGTGCCAGCAGCAAGGACAGGGGAGATACGCAGTATTTT. Protein: CASSKDRGDTQYF.